This T cell receptor beta chain originates from a study of T-cell reconstitution after alpha-beta-depleted transplantation in children. Researchers prepared the TCRbeta library using unique molecular identifiers, the study reports. MiXCR, run by TCRdb on the PCR reads, gives a single entry per CDR3 protein. The data contain 450,000 to 700,000 distinct CDR3 sequences, 20% to 30% of them seen just once; the ten biggest clones take up just over 35%. The CDR3 extends over 14 amino acids. Per germline, CDR1 LGHNA and CDR2 YNFKEQ. Unmatched junction bases numbered 4, after V lost 4 bases and J lost 3 bases. This clonotype occurred a few times. Its specificity is not known. Findings of the study overall: Counts and diversity of T cells one year after transplant came mostly from newly produced T cells. Where alpha-beta T cells came from about two months after transplant was reportedly several hundred expanded graft clones. Recipient T cells and thymic progenitors that survived were the source of the high TCRbeta diversity seen at day 60 in some patients.

The material sequenced was PBMCs, taken before TCRalphabeta/CD19-depleted stem cell transplant. J is TRBJ1-1 and V is TRBV4-2; 8 positions match TRBD1. The clonotype originates from a boy under two years old with Wiskott-Aldrich syndrome, due to receive a stem cell transplant. The CDR3 here is CASSLQGDYTEAFF. The CDR3, as DNA: TGTGCCAGCAGCCTACAGGGGGACTACACTGAAGCTTTCTTT.